The TCR beta chain under discussion was sequenced for a study of blood T cell repertoires in COVID-19. Study overall: Acute-phase and convalescent COVID-19 samples originated in the United States, Italy and Spain.

Libraries were prepared by immunoSEQ multiplex PCR; TCRdb keeps only in-frame clonotypes and omits some of them. The sample records 300,000 to 400,000 clones, 85% to 90% being singletons. The CDR3 covers 14 residues. CDR1 is LGHNA, CDR2 YNFKEQ, per germline. The ends were cut back, 0 bases at V and 7 bases at J, with 13 bases in the middle. Cohort placement rested on clinical history that participants reported themselves. The V and J genes are TRBV4-2 and TRBJ2-7; weak D call: TRBD2 (5 bases). The sample taken for sequencing was PBMCs or T cells enriched from blood (not recorded which). The sequence came from a man between 18 and 29 years old who had recovered from COVID-19. The CDR3 coding sequence is TGTGCCAGCAGCCAAGAACACCGACTACGGGAGCAGTACTTC. As protein: CASSQEHRLREQYF.